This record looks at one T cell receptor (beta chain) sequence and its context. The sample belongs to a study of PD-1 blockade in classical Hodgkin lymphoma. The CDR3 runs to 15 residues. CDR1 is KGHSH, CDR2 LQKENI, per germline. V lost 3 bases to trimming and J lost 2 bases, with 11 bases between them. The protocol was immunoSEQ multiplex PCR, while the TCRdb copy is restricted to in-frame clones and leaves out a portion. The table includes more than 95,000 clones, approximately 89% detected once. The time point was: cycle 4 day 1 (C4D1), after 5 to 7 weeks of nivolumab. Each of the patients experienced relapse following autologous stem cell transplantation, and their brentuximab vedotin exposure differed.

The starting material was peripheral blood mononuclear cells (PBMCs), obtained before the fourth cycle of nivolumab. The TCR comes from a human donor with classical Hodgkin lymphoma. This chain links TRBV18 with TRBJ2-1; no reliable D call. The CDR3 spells CASSPGTGTYNEQFF. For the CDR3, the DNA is TGTGCCAGCTCACCGGGCACTGGAACCTACAATGAGCAGTTCTTC.